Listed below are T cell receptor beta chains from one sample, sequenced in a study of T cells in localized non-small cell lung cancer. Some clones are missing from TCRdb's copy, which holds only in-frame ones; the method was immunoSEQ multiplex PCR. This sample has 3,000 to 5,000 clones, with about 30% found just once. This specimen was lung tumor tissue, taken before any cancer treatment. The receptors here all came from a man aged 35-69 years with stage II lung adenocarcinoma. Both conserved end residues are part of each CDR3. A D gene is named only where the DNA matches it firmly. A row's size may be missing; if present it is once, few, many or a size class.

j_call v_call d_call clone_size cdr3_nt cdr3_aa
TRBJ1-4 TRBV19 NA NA TGTGCCAGCAATCCCCGAGAGGGTGAAAAACTGTTTTTT CASNPREGEKLFF
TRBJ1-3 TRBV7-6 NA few TGTGCCAGCAGATTCTCAGGGATTAACTCTGGAAACACCATATATTTT CASRFSGINSGNTIYF
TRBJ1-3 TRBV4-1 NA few TGCGCCAGCAGGGCAGGAGGAGGAAACACCATATATTTT CASRAGGGNTIYF
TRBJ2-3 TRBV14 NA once TGTGCCAGCAGCCAAGACAGGGTGAAGCAGTATTTT CASSQDRVKQYF
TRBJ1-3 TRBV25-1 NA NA TGTGCCAGCAGTGAAGAGCGCTCTGGAAACACCATATATTTT CASSEERSGNTIYF
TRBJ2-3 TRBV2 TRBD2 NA TGTGCCAGCAGTCCCCCTAGCGGGGAGGGCACAGATACGCAGTATTTT CASSPPSGEGTDTQYF
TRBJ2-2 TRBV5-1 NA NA TGCGCCAGCAGCTTGTTGTCACAGGGTGGGACCGGGGAGCTGTTTTTT CASSLLSQGGTGELFF
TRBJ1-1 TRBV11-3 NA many TGTGCCAGCCGAATACCCAACGTAAGGCAGTCCCCCCATGGGGCTGAAGCTTTCTTT CASRIPNVRQSPHGAEAFF
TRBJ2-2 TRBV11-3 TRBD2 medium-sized TGTGCCAGCAGCACACTAGCGGGGGGCCGTCTGGGGGAGCTGTTTTTT CASSTLAGGRLGELFF
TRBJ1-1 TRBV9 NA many TGTGCCAGCAATAAGGGAGGCACTGAAGCTTTCTTT CASNKGGTEAFF
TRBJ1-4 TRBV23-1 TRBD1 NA TGCGCCAGCAGTCAAGGGACAGGGGTTGAAAAACTGTTTTTT CASSQGTGVEKLFF
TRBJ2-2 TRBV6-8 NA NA TGTGCCAGCATTTTTAAGGGCACCGGGGAGCTGTTTTTT CASIFKGTGELFF